Shown below are 3 T cell receptor beta chains from a single sample sequenced in a study of blood T cell repertoires in COVID-19. Generated by immunoSEQ multiplex PCR, the TCRdb table keeps only in-frame clones and is missing some. This table has about 320,000 clones, approximately 81% appearing once. Material: PBMCs or T cells enriched from blood (not recorded which). Receptors were obtained from a woman in her thirties who had been exposed to COVID-19.

This chain links TRBV28 with TRBJ1-2; TRBD1 matches at 7 bases. The ends lost 8 bases at V and 1 base at J; junction bases unmatched: 10. The CDR3 runs to 15 residues. Per the germline V gene, CDR1 is MDHEN and CDR2 is SYDVKM. The chain's CDR3 is CASEGAGRGNYGYTF. The CDR3 DNA sequence: TGTGCCAGCGAGGGGGCAGGGAGAGGTAACTATGGCTACACCTTC.

The chain joins TRBV7-9 to TRBJ2-3, with 7 bases fitting TRBD1. V shed 4 bases and J 5 bases; nucleotides not matched to a gene: 12. The CDR3 is 16 residues long. Germline loops: CDR1 SEHNR, CDR2 FQNEAQ (reference sequence). Here the CDR3 reads CASSSLDRELGDTQYF. The CDR3 region has the DNA TGTGCCAGCAGCTCGCTTGACAGGGAATTGGGAGATACGCAGTATTTT.

V usage is TRBV11-3 and J usage is TRBJ1-1; D possibly corresponds to TRBD1 (5 bases). V lost 5 bases and J 3 bases, leaving 10 bases between the germline ends. This CDR3 spans 13 amino acids. CDR1 SGHNT and CDR2 YENEEA come from the germline V gene. The CDR3 bases are TGTGCCAGCAGCCCGTTAGGGGACACTGAAGCTTTCTTT. It is translated as CASSPLGDTEAFF.